This entry concerns a single TCR beta chain. Its antigen remains unidentified. The length of the CDR3 is 15 residues. Germline lookup yields CDR1 MGHRA and CDR2 YSYEKL. The J segment lost 1 base and the V segment lost 4 bases, leaving 3 bases of the junction unmatched. Splitting of CD4+ cells produced CD45RA+ naive and CD45RA-negative memory subsets. These data originate in a study of shared clonotypes between healthy human individuals. Study-level points and caveats: Four donors had 5% to 6% of their naive CD4 clonotypes in common.

The authors split each subset's genomic DNA evenly across several immunoSEQ plates. The method was immunoSEQ multiplex PCR; TCRdb's version includes in-frame clones alone and lacks a portion of them. This table holds about 710,000 clones, over 55% found once. This TCR was sampled from a woman younger than 45 in good health. The sequenced material came from memory CD4+ T cells sorted from blood. Subset here: CD45RA-negative fraction. V is TRBV4-1 and J is TRBJ2-3, with TRBD1 matching 9 bases. In DNA form, the CDR3 reads TGCGCCAGCAGCCTCAGGACAGGGGGCACAGATACGCAGTATTTT. As protein: CASSLRTGGTDTQYF.